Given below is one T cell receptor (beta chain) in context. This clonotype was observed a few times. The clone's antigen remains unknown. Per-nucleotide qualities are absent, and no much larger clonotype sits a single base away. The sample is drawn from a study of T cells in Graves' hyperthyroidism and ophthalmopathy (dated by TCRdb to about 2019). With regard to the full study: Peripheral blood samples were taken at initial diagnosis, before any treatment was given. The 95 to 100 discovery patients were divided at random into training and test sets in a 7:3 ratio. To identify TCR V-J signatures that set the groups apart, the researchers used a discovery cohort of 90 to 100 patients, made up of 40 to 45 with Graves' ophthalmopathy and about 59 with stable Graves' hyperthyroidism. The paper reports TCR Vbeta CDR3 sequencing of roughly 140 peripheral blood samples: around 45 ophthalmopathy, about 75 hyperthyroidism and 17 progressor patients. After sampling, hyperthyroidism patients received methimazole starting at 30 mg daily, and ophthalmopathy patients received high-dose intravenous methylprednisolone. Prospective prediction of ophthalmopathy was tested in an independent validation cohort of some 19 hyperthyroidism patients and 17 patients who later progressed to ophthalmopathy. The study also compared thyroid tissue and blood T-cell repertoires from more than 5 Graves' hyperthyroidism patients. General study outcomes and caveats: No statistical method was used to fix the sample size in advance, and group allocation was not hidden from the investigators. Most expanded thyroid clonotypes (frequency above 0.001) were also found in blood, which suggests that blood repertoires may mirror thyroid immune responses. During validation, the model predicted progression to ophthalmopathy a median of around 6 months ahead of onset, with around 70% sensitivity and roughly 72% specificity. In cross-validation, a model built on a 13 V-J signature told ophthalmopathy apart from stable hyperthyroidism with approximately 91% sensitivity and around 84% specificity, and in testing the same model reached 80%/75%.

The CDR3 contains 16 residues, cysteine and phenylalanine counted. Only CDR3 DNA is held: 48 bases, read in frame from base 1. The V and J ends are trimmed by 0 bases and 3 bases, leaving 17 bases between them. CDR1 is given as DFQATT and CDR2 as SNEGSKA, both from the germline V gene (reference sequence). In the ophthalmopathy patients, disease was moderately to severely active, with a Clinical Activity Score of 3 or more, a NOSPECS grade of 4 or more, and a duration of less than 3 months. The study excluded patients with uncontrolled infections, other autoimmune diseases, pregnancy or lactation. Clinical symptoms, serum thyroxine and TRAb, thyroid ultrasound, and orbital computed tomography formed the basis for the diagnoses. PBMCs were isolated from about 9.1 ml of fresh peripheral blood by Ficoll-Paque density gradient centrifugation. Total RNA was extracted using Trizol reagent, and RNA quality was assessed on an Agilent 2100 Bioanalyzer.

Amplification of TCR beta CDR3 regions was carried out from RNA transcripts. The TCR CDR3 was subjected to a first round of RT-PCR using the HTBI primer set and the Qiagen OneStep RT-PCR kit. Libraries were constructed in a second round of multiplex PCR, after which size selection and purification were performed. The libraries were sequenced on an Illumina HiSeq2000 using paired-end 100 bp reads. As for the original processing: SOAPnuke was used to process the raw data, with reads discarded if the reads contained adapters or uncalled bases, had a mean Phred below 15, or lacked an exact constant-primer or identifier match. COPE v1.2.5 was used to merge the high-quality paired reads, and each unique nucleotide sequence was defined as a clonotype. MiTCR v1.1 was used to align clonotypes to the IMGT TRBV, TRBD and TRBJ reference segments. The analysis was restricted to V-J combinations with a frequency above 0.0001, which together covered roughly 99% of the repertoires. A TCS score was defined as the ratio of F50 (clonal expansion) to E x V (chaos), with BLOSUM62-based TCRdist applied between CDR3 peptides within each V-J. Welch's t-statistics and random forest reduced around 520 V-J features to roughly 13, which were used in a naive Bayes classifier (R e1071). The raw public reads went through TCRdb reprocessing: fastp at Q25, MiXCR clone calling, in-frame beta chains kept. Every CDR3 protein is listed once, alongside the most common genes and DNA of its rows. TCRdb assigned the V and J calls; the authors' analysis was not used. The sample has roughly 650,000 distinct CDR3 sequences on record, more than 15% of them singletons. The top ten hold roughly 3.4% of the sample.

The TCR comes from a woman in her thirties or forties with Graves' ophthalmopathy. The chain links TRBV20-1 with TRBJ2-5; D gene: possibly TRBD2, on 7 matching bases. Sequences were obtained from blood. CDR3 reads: CSARDPWGAGEETQYF. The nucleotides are TGCAGTGCTAGAGATCCCTGGGGGGCGGGAGAAGAGACCCAGTACTTC.